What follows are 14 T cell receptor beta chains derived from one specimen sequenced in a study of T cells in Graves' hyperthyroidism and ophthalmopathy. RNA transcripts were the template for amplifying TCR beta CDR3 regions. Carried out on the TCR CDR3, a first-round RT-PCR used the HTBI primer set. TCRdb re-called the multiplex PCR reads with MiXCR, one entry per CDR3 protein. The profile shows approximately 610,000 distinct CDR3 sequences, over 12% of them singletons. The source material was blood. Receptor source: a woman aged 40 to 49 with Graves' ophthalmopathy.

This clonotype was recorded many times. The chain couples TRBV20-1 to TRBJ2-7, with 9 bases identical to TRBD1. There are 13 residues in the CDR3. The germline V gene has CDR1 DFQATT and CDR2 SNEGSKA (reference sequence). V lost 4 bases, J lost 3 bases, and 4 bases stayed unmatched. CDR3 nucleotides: TGCAGTGCTACTAAGACAGGGGGCTACGAGCAGTACTTC. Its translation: CSATKTGGYEQYF.

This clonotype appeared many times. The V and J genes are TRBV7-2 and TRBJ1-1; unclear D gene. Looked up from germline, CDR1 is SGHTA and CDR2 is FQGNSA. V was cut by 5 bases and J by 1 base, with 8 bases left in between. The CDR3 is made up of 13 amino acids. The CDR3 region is CASSKRANTEAFF. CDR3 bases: TGTGCCAGCAGCAAACGGGCGAACACTGAAGCTTTCTTT.

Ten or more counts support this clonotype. The CDR3 bases are TGTGCCAGCAGTTTGTCCCAGGACGGAAATCAGCCCCAGCATTTT. Translation gives CASSLSQDGNQPQHF. The chain has TRBV28 and TRBJ1-5; D call uncertain. The germline CDR1 and CDR2 sequences are MDHEN and SYDVKM. CDR3 length: 15 amino acids. V was shortened by 3 bases and J by 4 bases, with 13 bases between the two germline ends.

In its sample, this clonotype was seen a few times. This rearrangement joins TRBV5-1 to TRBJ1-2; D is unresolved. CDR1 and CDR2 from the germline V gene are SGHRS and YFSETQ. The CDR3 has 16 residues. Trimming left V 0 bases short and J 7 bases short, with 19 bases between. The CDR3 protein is CASSLASAGSDSGYTF. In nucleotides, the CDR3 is TGCGCCAGCAGCTTGGCGTCCGCGGGGAGTGACTCTGGCTACACCTTC. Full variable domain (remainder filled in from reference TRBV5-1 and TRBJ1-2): KAGVTQTPRYLIKTRGQQVTLSCSPISGHRSVSWYQQTPGQGLQFLFEYFSETQRNKGNFPGRFSGRQFSNSRSEMNVSTLELGDSALYLCASSLASAGSDSGYTFGSGTRLTVV.

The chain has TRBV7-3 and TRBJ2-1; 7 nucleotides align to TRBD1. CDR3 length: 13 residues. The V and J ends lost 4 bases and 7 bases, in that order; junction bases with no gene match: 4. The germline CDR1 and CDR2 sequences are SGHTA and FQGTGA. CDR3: CASSSPQGNEQFF. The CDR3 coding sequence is TGTGCCAGCAGCTCCCCACAGGGGAATGAGCAGTTCTTC.

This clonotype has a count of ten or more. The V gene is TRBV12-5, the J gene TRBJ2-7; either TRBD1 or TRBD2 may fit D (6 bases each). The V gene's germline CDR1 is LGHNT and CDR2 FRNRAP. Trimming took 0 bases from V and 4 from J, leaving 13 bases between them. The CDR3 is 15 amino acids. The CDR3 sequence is CASGLVRGVEYEQYF. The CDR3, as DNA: TGTGCTAGTGGTTTGGTAAGGGGGGTTGAGTACGAGCAGTACTTC.

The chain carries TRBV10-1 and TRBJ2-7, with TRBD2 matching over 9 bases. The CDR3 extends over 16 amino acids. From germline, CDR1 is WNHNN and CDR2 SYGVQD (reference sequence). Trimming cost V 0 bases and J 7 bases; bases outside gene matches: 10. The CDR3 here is CASSESASGAISEQYF. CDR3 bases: TGCGCCAGCAGTGAGTCAGCTAGCGGGGCGATTAGTGAGCAGTACTTC.

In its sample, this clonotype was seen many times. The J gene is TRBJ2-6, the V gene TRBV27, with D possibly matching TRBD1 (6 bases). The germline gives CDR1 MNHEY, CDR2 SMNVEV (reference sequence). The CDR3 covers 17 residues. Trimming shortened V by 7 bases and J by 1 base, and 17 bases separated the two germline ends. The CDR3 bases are TGTGCCAGCACTGAACAGGGTAGGAGGTCTGGGGCCAACGTCCTGACTTTC. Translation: CASTEQGRRSGANVLTF.

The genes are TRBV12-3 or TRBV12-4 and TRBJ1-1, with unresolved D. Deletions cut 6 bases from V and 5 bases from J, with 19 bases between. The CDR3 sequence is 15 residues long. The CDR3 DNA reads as TGTGCCAGCAGAAAAGGAAGTACGGGAGGAACTGAAGCTTTCTTT. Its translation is CASRKGSTGGTEAFF.

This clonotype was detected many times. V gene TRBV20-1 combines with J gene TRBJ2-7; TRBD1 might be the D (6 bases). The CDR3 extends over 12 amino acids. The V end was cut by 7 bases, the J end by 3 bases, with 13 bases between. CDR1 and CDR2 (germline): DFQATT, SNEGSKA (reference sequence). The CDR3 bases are TGCAGTGGGAACAGGGACCGCTACGAGCAGTACTTC. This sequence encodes CSGNRDRYEQYF.

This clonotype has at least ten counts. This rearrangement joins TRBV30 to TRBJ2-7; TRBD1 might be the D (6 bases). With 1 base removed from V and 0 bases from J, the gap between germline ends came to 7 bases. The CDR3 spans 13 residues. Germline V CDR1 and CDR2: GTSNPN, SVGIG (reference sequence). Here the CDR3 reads CAWSEDSSYEQYF. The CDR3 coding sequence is TGTGCCTGGAGTGAGGACAGCTCCTACGAGCAGTACTTC. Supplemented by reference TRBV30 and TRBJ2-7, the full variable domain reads SQTIHQWPATLVQPVGSPLSLECTVEGTSNPNLYWYRQAAGRGLQLLFYSVGIGQISSEVPQNLSASRPQDRQFILSSKKLLLSDSGFYLCAWSEDSSYEQYFGPGTRLTVT.

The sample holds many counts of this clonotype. The CDR3 nucleotides read TGTGCCAGTCGAGGGGGGGGAACCTATGGCTACACCTTC. It encodes CASRGGGTYGYTF. V gene TRBV19 combines with J gene TRBJ1-2; D might be TRBD1 (6 bases). Germline CDR1 LNHDA, CDR2 SQIVND (reference sequence). This CDR3 spans 13 amino acids. V gave up 8 bases and J gave up 4 bases, with 14 bases separating them.

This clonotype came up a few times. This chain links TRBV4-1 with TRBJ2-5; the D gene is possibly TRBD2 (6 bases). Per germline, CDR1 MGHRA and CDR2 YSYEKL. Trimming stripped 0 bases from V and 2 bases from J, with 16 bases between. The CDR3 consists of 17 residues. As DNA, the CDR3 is TGCGCCAGCAGCCAAGAAAACGCCGGGAGTCGGCAAGAGACCCAGTACTTC. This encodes CASSQENAGSRQETQYF.

As DNA, the CDR3 is TGTGCCACCAGTATAGCGGGAGCGGCCGGGAGTGAGACCCAGTACTTC. As protein: CATSIAGAAGSETQYF. The chain carries TRBV15 and TRBJ2-5, with 9 bases aligning to TRBD2. The trim removed 6 bases at V and 5 bases at J, leaving 13 bases unmatched. From germline, CDR1 is LNHNV and CDR2 YYDKDF (reference sequence). The CDR3 consists of 16 residues.